This TCR beta chain emerged from a study of blood T cell repertoires in COVID-19. Study-level information: The origin of the acute and convalescent COVID-19 samples was the United States, Italy and Spain.

Per the authors' pipeline: Nucleated cell number was recorded as an estimate derived from reference gene primer amplification. Assay used: immunoSEQ multiplex PCR; TCRdb lists only in-frame clones, some missing. That table is the source of V, J and clone size, and D and trimming were worked out from the DNA. The sample contains 50,000 to 60,000 clones, 83% of which appear only once. V trimming: 5 bases; J trimming: 2 bases; junction bases outside the gene matches: 6. Per the germline V gene, CDR1 is SGHNT and CDR2 is YENEEA. This CDR3 is 15 amino acids long. The source material was peripheral blood. The V and J genes are TRBV11-3 and TRBJ2-3, with 8 bases aligning to TRBD1. The TCR sequence derives from a man aged 40-50 years with acute or convalescent COVID-19. CDR3 protein: CASSRLTGVTDTQYF. The CDR3, as DNA: TGTGCCAGCAGCCGTTTGACAGGGGTCACAGATACGCAGTATTTT.